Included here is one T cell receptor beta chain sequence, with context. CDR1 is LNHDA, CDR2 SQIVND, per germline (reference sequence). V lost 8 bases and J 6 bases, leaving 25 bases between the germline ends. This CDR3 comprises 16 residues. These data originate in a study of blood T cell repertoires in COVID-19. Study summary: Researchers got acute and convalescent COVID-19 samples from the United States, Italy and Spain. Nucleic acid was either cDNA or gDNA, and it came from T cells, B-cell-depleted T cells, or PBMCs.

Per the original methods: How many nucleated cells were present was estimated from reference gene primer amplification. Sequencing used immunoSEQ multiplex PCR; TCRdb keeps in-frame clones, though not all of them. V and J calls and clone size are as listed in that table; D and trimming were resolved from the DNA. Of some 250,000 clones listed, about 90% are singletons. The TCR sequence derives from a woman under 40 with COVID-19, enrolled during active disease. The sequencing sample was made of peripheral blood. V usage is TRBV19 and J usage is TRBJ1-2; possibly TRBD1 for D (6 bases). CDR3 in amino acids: CASGSGGALYPNGYTF. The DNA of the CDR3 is TGTGCCAGTGGCAGCGGGGGGGCCCTGTACCCCAATGGCTACACCTTC.